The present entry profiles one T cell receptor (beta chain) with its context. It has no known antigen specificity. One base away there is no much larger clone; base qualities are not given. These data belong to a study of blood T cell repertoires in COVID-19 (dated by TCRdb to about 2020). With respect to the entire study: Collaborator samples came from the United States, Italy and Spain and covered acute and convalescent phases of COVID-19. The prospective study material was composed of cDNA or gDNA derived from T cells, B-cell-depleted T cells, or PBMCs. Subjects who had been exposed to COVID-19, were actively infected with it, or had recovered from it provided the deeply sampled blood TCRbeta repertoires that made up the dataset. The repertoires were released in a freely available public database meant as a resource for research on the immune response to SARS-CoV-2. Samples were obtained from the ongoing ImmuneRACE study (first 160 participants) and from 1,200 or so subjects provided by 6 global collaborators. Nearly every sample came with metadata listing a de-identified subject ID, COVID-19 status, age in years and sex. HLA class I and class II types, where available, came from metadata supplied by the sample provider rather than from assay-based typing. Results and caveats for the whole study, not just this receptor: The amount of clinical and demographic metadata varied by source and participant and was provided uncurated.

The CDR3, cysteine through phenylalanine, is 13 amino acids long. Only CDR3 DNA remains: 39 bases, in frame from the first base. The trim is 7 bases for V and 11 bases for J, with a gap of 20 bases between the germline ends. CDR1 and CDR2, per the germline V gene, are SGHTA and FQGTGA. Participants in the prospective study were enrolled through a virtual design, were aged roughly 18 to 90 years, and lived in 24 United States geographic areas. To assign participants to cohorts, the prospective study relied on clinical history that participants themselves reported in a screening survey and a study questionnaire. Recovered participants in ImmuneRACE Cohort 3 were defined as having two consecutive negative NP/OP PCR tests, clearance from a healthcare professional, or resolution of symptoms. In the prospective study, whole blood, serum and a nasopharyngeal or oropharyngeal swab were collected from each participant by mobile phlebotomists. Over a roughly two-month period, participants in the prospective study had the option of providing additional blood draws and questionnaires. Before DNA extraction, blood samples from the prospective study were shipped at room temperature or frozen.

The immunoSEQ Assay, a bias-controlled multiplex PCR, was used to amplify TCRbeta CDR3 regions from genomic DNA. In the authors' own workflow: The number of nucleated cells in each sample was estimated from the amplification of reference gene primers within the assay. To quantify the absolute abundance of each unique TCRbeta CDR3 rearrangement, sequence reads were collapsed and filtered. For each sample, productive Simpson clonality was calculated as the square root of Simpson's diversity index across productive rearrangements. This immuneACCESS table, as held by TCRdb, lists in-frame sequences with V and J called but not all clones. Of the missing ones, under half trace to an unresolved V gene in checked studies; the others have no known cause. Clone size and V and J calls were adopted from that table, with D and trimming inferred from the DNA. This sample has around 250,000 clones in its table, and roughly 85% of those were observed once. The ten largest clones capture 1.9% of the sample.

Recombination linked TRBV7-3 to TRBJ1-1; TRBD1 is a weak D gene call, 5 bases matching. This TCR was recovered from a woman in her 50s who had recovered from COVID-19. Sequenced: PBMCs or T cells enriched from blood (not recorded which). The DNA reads TGTGCCAGCACCTCCTTTCCGGGGGTACCGGCTTTCTTT. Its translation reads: CASTSFPGVPAFF.